The present T cell receptor (beta chain) was sequenced within a study of blood T cell repertoires in COVID-19. Across the study: Italy, Spain and the United States were the sources of the convalescent and acute COVID-19 samples. In each case, the material was cDNA or gDNA derived from T cells, B-cell-depleted T cells, or PBMCs.

Original analysis: Estimation of nucleated cell counts relied on the amplification of reference gene primers. Using immunoSEQ multiplex PCR, the repertoire was profiled, and TCRdb retains in-frame clones only, with some absent. V and J calls and clone size are as listed in that table; D and trimming were resolved from the DNA. The sample lists about 47,000 clones; roughly 89% were seen once. Germline CDR1 reads SGHRS; CDR2 reads YFSETQ. V lost 5 bases and J 4 bases, leaving 18 bases between the germline ends. The CDR3 is made up of 15 amino acids. The rearrangement uses TRBV5-1 and TRBJ1-1, with D uncertain. The TCR was taken from a man older than 75 with active or convalescent COVID-19. Sample: peripheral blood. CDR3 bases: TGCGCCAGCAGACCCAAGCGCGGGAAGGTCACTGAAGCTTTCTTT. Its protein is CASRPKRGKVTEAFF.